These 27 T cell receptor beta chains share one sample of origin, sequenced in a study of T cells after yellow fever vaccination. TCRdb re-analysed the 5' RACE reads in MiXCR, keeping a single row per CDR3 protein. The repertoire has about 350,000 distinct CDR3 sequences, approximately 4% of them found once; the top ten carry roughly 25%. The material sequenced was PBMCs, taken 5 days after the yellow fever booster vaccination. These receptors were taken from a man between 18 and 29 years old who received the YFV17D yellow fever vaccine.

This clonotype was picked up many times. The V call is TRBV6-5, the J call TRBJ1-4; 7 bases are shared with TRBD1. CDR1 and CDR2 (germline): MNHEY, SVGAGI. The CDR3 consists of 15 residues. The junction had 5 bases not matched to a gene; V was cut back by 3 bases and J by 4 bases. The CDR3 bases are TGTGCCAGCAGTTATGGAGACAGGGATAATGAAAAACTGTTTTTT. Amino acid sequence: CASSYGDRDNEKLFF.

This clonotype was counted between two and nine times. The chain joins TRBV4-1 to TRBJ1-5; TRBD1 might be the D (6 bases). The CDR3 runs 15 residues. The V gene's germline CDR1 is MGHRA and CDR2 YSYEKL. Trimming took off 4 bases at V and 4 bases at J, with 14 bases between the two ends. This CDR3 is CASSLTQGINQPQHF. DNA of the CDR3: TGCGCCAGCAGCCTCACACAGGGAATTAATCAGCCCCAGCATTTT.

This clonotype was seen ten or more times. DNA for the CDR3: TGTGCCAGCACTCGACCAGGGGGGGGTACAGATACGCAGTATTTT. Translation: CASTRPGGGTDTQYF. This chain connects TRBV7-2 to TRBJ2-3; D may correspond to TRBD1 or TRBD2 (7 bases each). V lost 7 bases to trimming and J lost 3 bases, with 17 bases between them. Germline V gene lookup returns CDR1 SGHTA and CDR2 FQGNSA. CDR3 length: 15 amino acids.

V is TRBV29-1 and J is TRBJ2-5; 7 nucleotides line up with TRBD1. In germline, CDR1 is SQVTM, CDR2 ANQGSEA. The junction had 5 bases not matched to a gene; V was cut back by 7 bases and J by 3 bases. The CDR3 spans 12 residues. The CDR3 nucleotides are TGCAGCGGCGCCGGGACAGAAGAGACCCAGTACTTC. Amino acid sequence: CSGAGTEETQYF.

The chain combines TRBV20-1 with TRBJ2-7, with 10 bases that match TRBD2. Germline V CDR1 and CDR2: DFQATT, SNEGSKA (reference sequence). The CDR3 sequence is 16 residues long. With 1 base clipped from V and 3 bases from J, the junction kept 9 bases outside the gene matches. The CDR3 bases are TGCAGTGCTAGAGGCGGAAGCGGGGGGGCCTACTACGAGCAGTACTTC. This codes for CSARGGSGGAYYEQYF.

This clonotype was found many times. The chain combines TRBV5-6 with TRBJ1-5; 7 bases fit TRBD1. This CDR3 has 14 residues. Germline lookup yields CDR1 SGHDT and CDR2 YYEEEE. Germline trimming cut 4 bases from V and 7 bases from J; bases unmatched to any gene: 8. This CDR3 reads CASSQGGSGQPQHF. CDR3 sequence (DNA): TGTGCCAGCAGCCAGGGGGGGAGCGGGCAGCCCCAGCATTTT.

This clonotype occurred many times. The chain employs TRBV19 and TRBJ1-2; D not certain. Germline V CDR1 and CDR2: LNHDA, SQIVND (reference sequence). Trimming cost V 5 bases and J 6 bases, with 13 bases left between them. This CDR3 has 13 amino acids. The CDR3 sequence is CASSDRKRDGYTF. DNA of the CDR3: TGTGCCAGTAGTGATCGGAAGCGGGATGGCTACACCTTC.

The chain uses TRBV4-3 and TRBJ1-1, with a possible D match to TRBD1 (6 bases). Trimming pared 0 bases from V and 11 bases from J, leaving 31 bases between. Per germline, CDR1 LGHNA and CDR2 YSLEER. The CDR3 has 19 residues. This chain's CDR3 is CASSQDPRSGTYGGQRAFF. The CDR3 DNA is TGCGCCAGCAGCCAAGATCCTAGGTCAGGGACGTACGGGGGGCAAAGGGCTTTCTTT.

This chain links TRBV7-9 with TRBJ1-3; perhaps TRBD1 as D (6 bases). Germline V gene sequence: CDR1 SEHNR, CDR2 FQNEAQ (reference sequence). The V end was cut by 5 bases, the J end by 0 bases, with 11 bases between. The CDR3 extends over 15 amino acids. The CDR3 reads CASSPQGNSGNTIYF. CDR3 DNA: TGTGCCAGCAGCCCCCAGGGGAACTCTGGAAACACCATATATTTT.

The rearrangement joins TRBV7-2 to TRBJ2-3; 7 bases are a match to TRBD2. J lost 0 bases, V lost 3 bases, and 9 bases had no gene match. Per the germline V gene, CDR1 is SGHTA and CDR2 is FQGNSA. This CDR3 comprises 17 residues. This CDR3 is CASSFRPGGGSTDTQYF. In nucleotides, the CDR3 is TGTGCCAGCAGCTTTCGGCCTGGCGGGGGAAGCACAGATACGCAGTATTTT.

This clonotype was seen ten or more times. The chain has TRBV7-8 and TRBJ1-5; no clear D gene. The V end lost 4 bases, the J end lost 0 bases, and 13 bases lay between the germline ends. This CDR3 has 16 amino acids. Germline-derived CDR1 and CDR2 are SGHVS and FQNEAQ. This CDR3 is CASSSLRQYSNQPQHF. The DNA for the CDR3 is TGTGCCAGCAGCTCACTCCGACAATATAGCAATCAGCCCCAGCATTTT.

This clonotype was seen a few times. The chain links TRBV7-2 to TRBJ2-1; D possibly corresponds to TRBD2 (6 bases). The V end was cut by 1 base, the J end by 0 bases, with 10 bases between. The CDR3 has 16 residues. CDR1 and CDR2 from the germline V gene are SGHTA and FQGNSA. The CDR3 sequence: CASSLEGLASYNEQFF. The CDR3 DNA follows: TGTGCCAGCAGCTTAGAGGGACTTGCCTCCTACAATGAGCAGTTCTTC.

Ten or more counts support this clonotype. V usage is TRBV5-1 and J usage is TRBJ1-5; D remains ambiguous. The germline V gene encodes CDR1 SGHRS and CDR2 YFSETQ. There are 15 residues in the CDR3. V was clipped by 3 bases and J by 0 bases, with 10 bases between them. The CDR3 bases are TGCGCCAGCAGCTGGAGCGGAGATAGCAATCAGCCCCAGCATTTT. It specifies CASSWSGDSNQPQHF.

This clonotype has a handful of counts. The V call is TRBV15, the J call TRBJ2-6; D remains ambiguous. Looked up from germline, CDR1 is LNHNV and CDR2 is YYDKDF (reference sequence). The V end lost 5 bases, the J end lost 0 bases, and 8 bases lay between the germline ends. The CDR3 is made up of 15 amino acids. The CDR3 nucleotides read TGTGCCACCAGCGGGGAATCCTCTGGGGCCAACGTCCTGACTTTC. Translation: CATSGESSGANVLTF.

This clonotype showed up just a few times. This sequence joins TRBV6-6 and TRBJ1-2, with TRBD1 identical over 7 bases. The CDR3 runs to 17 residues. The J segment lost 2 bases and the V segment lost 2 bases, leaving 11 bases of the junction unmatched. CDR1 and CDR2 (germline): MNHNY, SVGAGI (reference sequence). CDR3 coding DNA: TGTGCCAGCAGTTACCCGAAGGGACAGTATCAGAACTATGGCTACACCTTC. This gives the protein CASSYPKGQYQNYGYTF.

The table lists this clonotype with many counts. The chain has TRBV4-3 and TRBJ2-2, with D possibly being TRBD2 (6 bases). V lost 0 bases to trimming and J lost 1 base, with 9 bases between them. The CDR3 has 16 amino acids. Looked up from germline, CDR1 is LGHNA and CDR2 is YSLEER. CDR3 in amino acids: CASSQELAMNTGELFF. The CDR3, as DNA: TGCGCCAGCAGCCAAGAGCTAGCGATGAACACCGGGGAGCTGTTTTTT.

This clonotype has a count of ten or more. The chain is built from TRBV4-3 and TRBJ2-1, with unresolved D. The CDR3 contains 13 residues. The germline V gene has CDR1 LGHNA and CDR2 YSLEER. V gave up 3 bases and J gave up 6 bases, with 9 bases separating them. The CDR3 DNA reads TGCGCCAGCAGCCACCCGGGCCTCAATGAGCAGTTCTTC. It codes for CASSHPGLNEQFF.

This chain uses TRBV6-2 or TRBV6-3 with TRBJ2-2; D possibly corresponds to TRBD2 (6 bases). The CDR3 sequence is 17 residues long. V lost 2 bases and J 3 bases, leaving 16 bases between the germline ends. Germline-derived CDR1 and CDR2 are MNHEY and SVGEGT. The CDR3 coding sequence is TGTGCCAGCAGTTACAGCCCCCGGGGGAGTGACACCGGGGAGCTGTTTTTT. Protein product: CASSYSPRGSDTGELFF.

The chain carries TRBV20-1 and TRBJ2-3; the match to TRBD2 covers 9 bases. Germline loops: CDR1 DFQATT, CDR2 SNEGSKA (reference sequence). This CDR3 has 15 amino acids. V gave up 6 bases and J gave up 5 bases; unmatched junction bases: 12. The CDR3, as DNA: TGCAGTGCCCCCCATTGGCGGGGGGGCCGAGATACGCAGTATTTT. This gives the protein CSAPHWRGGRDTQYF.

The chain combines TRBV4-1 with TRBJ1-2, with D possibly matching TRBD1 (6 bases). Germline values: CDR1 MGHRA, CDR2 YSYEKL. Trimming cost V 4 bases and J 3 bases, with 18 bases left between them. CDR3 length: 16 residues. The CDR3 protein is CASSPQTDRFDYGYTF. DNA of the CDR3: TGCGCCAGCAGCCCGCAGACCGACAGGTTTGACTATGGCTACACCTTC.

The CDR3 bases are TGCGCCAGCAGCCAAGATCTTTCGGCCTCTGGGGCCAACGTCCTGACTTTC. It codes for CASSQDLSASGANVLTF. The chain links TRBV4-3 to TRBJ2-6; D is undetermined. CDR1 LGHNA and CDR2 YSLEER come from the germline V gene. The length of the CDR3 is 17 residues. V was clipped by 0 bases and J by 0 bases, with 9 bases between them.

CDR3 sequence (DNA): TGTGCCAGCAGACAACGGACAGGACCCGAGGGGACCCTCCACTTT. It yields the protein CASRQRTGPEGTLHF. The V gene is TRBV6-2 or TRBV6-3, the J gene TRBJ1-6; 7 bases fit TRBD1. Germline assignment: CDR1 MNHEY and CDR2 SVGEGT. The V and J ends lost 6 bases and 14 bases, in that order; junction bases with no gene match: 16. This CDR3 contains 15 residues.

This rearrangement joins TRBV28 to TRBJ2-6, with D perhaps TRBD1 (5 bases). V gave up 6 bases and J gave up 2 bases, with 11 bases separating them. CDR1 is MDHEN and CDR2 is SYDVKM in the germline V gene. The CDR3 has 15 amino acids. CDR3 loop: CASRHPRAGANVLTF. The CDR3 bases are TGTGCCAGCAGACACCCCAGGGCTGGGGCCAACGTCCTGACTTTC.

V and J are TRBV5-1 and TRBJ2-7, with D perhaps matching TRBD1 or TRBD2 (5 bases each). The CDR3 consists of 15 residues. Deletions cut 3 bases from V and 0 bases from J, with 13 bases between. Germline loops: CDR1 SGHRS, CDR2 YFSETQ. The CDR3 is CASSSHPGASYEQYF. For the CDR3, the DNA is TGCGCCAGCAGCTCCCACCCCGGGGCCTCCTACGAGCAGTACTTC.

The chain links TRBV3-1 to TRBJ2-5; D possibly corresponds to TRBD2 (5 bases). Germline lookup yields CDR1 LGHDT and CDR2 YNNKEL (reference sequence). The CDR3 has 15 residues. The V end lost 0 bases, the J end lost 5 bases, and 13 bases lay between the germline ends. Here the CDR3 reads CASSQEVTADETQYF. Here the CDR3 DNA reads TGTGCCAGCAGCCAAGAAGTCACAGCGGATGAGACCCAGTACTTC.

The chain recombines TRBV18 with TRBJ2-4, with 10 bases fitting TRBD1. With V trimmed by 5 bases and J by 5 bases, 6 bases remained unmatched. Germline CDR1 is KGHSH and CDR2 is LQKENI. CDR3 length: 15 residues. The CDR3 DNA reads TGTGCCAGCTCATTGTGGGACAGGGGCGAAAACATTCAGTACTTC. Its translation is CASSLWDRGENIQYF. Looking up the rest from reference TRBV18 and TRBJ2-4 gives the full variable domain: NAGVMQNPRHLVRRRGQEARLRCSPMKGHSHVYWYRQLPEEGLKFMVYLQKENIIDESGMPKERFSAEFPKEGPSILRIQQVVRGDSAAYFCASSLWDRGENIQYFGAGTRLSVL.

This clonotype was counted at least ten times. The gene calls are TRBV6-2 or TRBV6-3 and TRBJ2-7, with TRBD2 identical over 12 bases. V lost 4 bases to trimming and J lost 1 base; unmatched junction nucleotides: 8. The CDR3 covers 17 residues. The germline gives CDR1 MNHEY, CDR2 SVGEGT. The CDR3, as DNA: TGTGCCAGCAGTTCCCTCACTAGCGGGGGGATTTCCTACGAGCAGTACTTC. It specifies CASSSLTSGGISYEQYF.